This TCR beta chain emerged from a study of blood T cell repertoires in COVID-19. Across the whole study: T cells, B-cell-depleted T cells, or PBMCs supplied cDNA or gDNA.

The protocol was immunoSEQ multiplex PCR, while the TCRdb copy is restricted to in-frame clones and leaves out a portion. The sample lists about 160,000 clones; 80% to 90% were seen once. Recruited during active infection, patients (from Seattle) were subsequently followed longitudinally. This TCR was sampled from a man between 18 and 35 years old with COVID-19, enrolled during active disease. The sequenced sample consisted of peripheral blood.

In DNA form, the CDR3 reads TGTGCCAGCAGCCACACTAGCGGGAGCACAGATACGCAGTATTTT. Its protein product is CASSHTSGSTDTQYF. The gene calls are TRBV16 and TRBJ2-3, with 9 nucleotides matching TRBD2. The CDR3 has 15 residues. CDR1 is KGHSY and CDR2 is FQNENV in the germline V gene. The junction had 1 base not matched to a gene; V was cut back by 3 bases and J by 0 bases.